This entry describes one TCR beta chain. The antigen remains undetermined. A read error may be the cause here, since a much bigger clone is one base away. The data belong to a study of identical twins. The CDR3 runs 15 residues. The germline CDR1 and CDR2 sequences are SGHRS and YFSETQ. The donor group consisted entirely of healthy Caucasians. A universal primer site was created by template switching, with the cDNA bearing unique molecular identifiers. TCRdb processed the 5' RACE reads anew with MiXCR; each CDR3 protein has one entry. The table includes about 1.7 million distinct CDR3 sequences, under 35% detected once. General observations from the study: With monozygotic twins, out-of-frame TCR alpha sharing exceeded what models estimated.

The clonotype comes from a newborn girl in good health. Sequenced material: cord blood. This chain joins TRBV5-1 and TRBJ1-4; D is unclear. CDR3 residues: CASSSDSATNEKLYF. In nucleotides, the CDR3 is TGCGCCAGCAGCTCTGATTCCGCAACTAATGAAAAACTGTATTTT.